This T cell receptor beta chain is from a study of T cells in localized non-small cell lung cancer. Worth noting for this clone: Its antigen is as yet unknown.

The CDR3 sequence is 13 residues long. Between the trimmed V and J ends, which lost 2 bases and 0 bases, there was a span of 4 bases. Germline CDR1 reads KGHSH; CDR2 reads LQKENI. Study outcomes and limitations: Tumor showed lower T cell clonality than uninvolved adjacent lung, where it was highest. Blood T cell density predicted longer survival; adjacent-lung clonality, shorter.

Profiled with immunoSEQ multiplex PCR; TCRdb holds only in-frame clones, not every one. The sample has fewer than 25,000 clones, 90% seen once. The sequencing used peripheral blood, collected before any cancer treatment. This receptor was taken from a woman aged 40-70 years with stage I lung adenocarcinoma. V and J are TRBV18 and TRBJ1-1; D not certain. The CDR3 DNA reads TGTGCCAGCTCACCAGCTATGAACACTGAAGCTTTCTTT. This sequence encodes CASSPAMNTEAFF.